The clone carrying this TCR beta chain has ten or more counts. No antigen is known for it. Other DNA sequences in this sample translate to the same CDR3. The data were obtained in a study of Ad26.COV2.S vaccination and SARS-CoV-2 variants. Study in general: This donor came from the COV1001 trial of Ad26.COV2.S. Overall study findings and caveats: Vaccine and placebo recipients had similar non-spike TCR breadth.

TCRdb's table, derived via immunoSEQ multiplex PCR, lists solely in-frame clones and lacks some. The data show roughly 350,000 clones, roughly 84% seen once. The sample's treatment: around 19 received Ad26.COV2.S at low or high dose, single or two shots; several received placebo; per-sample allocation not given. Repertoires come from day 63 after the first vaccine or placebo injection. Germline lookup yields CDR1 GTSNPN and CDR2 SVGIG (reference sequence). The CDR3 spans 13 residues. V lost 2 bases to trimming and J lost 1 base, with 8 bases between them. This TCR came from a person aged 18-60 years who received the Ad26.COV2.S COVID-19 vaccine or a placebo. J is TRBJ1-1 and V is TRBV30; unclear D gene. The sequencing used peripheral blood, collected in a trial of Ad26.COV2.S vaccine versus placebo. The CDR3 here is CAWSRGTNTEAFF. Written as DNA, the CDR3 is TGTGCCTGGAGTCGAGGCACGAACACTGAAGCTTTCTTT.